These 21 T cell receptor beta chains share one sample of origin, sequenced in a study of blood T cell repertoires in COVID-19. The protocol was immunoSEQ multiplex PCR, while the TCRdb copy is restricted to in-frame clones and leaves out a portion. The data show 200,000 to 300,000 clones, with around 84% seen just once and more than 1.5% held by the top ten. Input material: PBMCs or T cells enriched from blood (not recorded which). These receptors originate from a man aged 35 to 55 who had recovered from COVID-19.

The gene calls are TRBV7-9 and TRBJ2-1; 11 nucleotides line up with TRBD2. The CDR3 sequence is 16 residues long. Germline V gene sequence: CDR1 SEHNR, CDR2 FQNEAQ (reference sequence). J was trimmed by 0 bases and V by 5 bases; bases with no gene match: 3. The CDR3 bases are TGTGCCAGCAGCGGGACTAGCGGAGGCTCCTACAATGAGCAGTTCTTC. Translation gives CASSGTSGGSYNEQFF.

The genes are TRBV5-1 and TRBJ2-7, with D perhaps matching TRBD1 (5 bases). V lost 0 bases, J lost 0 bases, and 16 bases lay in between. CDR3 length equals 17 residues. CDR1 and CDR2 from the germline V gene are SGHRS and YFSETQ. In DNA, the CDR3 is TGCGCCAGCAGCTTGGCTGGGGCAGCTCCCTCCTCCTACGAGCAGTACTTC. Its translation is CASSLAGAAPSSYEQYF.

The rearrangement uses TRBV2 and TRBJ2-7; 9 nucleotides align to TRBD1. Trimming cost V 6 bases and J 4 bases; bases outside gene matches: 7. Germline V gene sequence: CDR1 SNHLY, CDR2 FYNNEI. The CDR3 is 14 residues long. CDR3 protein: CASSRQGELYEQYF. For the CDR3, the DNA is TGTGCCAGCAGCCGACAGGGGGAGCTGTACGAGCAGTACTTC.

The table lists this clone with a few counts. This chain links TRBV6-5 with TRBJ2-1, with 8 bases matching TRBD1. CDR3 size: 14 residues. Looked up from germline, CDR1 is MNHEY and CDR2 is SVGAGI. V was clipped by 4 bases and J by 5 bases; unmatched bases: 4. The CDR3 loop is CASSFQGANNEQFF. The CDR3 DNA follows: TGTGCCAGCAGTTTTCAGGGGGCCAACAATGAGCAGTTCTTC.

The chain links TRBV30 to TRBJ2-2; D may be TRBD1 (5 bases). The germline CDR1 and CDR2 sequences are GTSNPN and SVGIG (reference sequence). This CDR3 comprises 15 residues. The V gene lost 0 bases and the J gene lost 6 bases, with 14 bases spanning the gap. The CDR3 protein is CAWSVKGPGPGELFF. The CDR3 DNA reads TGTGCCTGGAGTGTAAAGGGGCCAGGGCCCGGGGAGCTGTTTTTT.

The CDR3 bases are TGTGCTATTTCAGCGGGCACATCCTACAATGAGCAGTTCTTC. Translation gives CAISAGTSYNEQFF. This rearrangement joins TRBV12-5 to TRBJ2-1; tentatively, D is TRBD2 (6 bases). Trimming stripped 10 bases from V and 1 base from J, with 14 bases between. This CDR3 is built from 14 residues. Germline V gives CDR1 LGHNT, CDR2 FRNRAP.

This chain uses TRBV5-1 with TRBJ1-1, with D maybe TRBD1 (5 bases). Germline V gene data show CDR1 as SGHRS and CDR2 as YFSETQ. The V end lost 5 bases, the J end lost 0 bases, and 11 bases lay between the germline ends. This CDR3 region has 14 residues. This CDR3 is CASRLGPMNTEAFF. The CDR3 bases are TGCGCCAGCAGGCTGGGGCCTATGAACACTGAAGCTTTCTTT.

The chain couples TRBV7-7 to TRBJ2-2; 7 nucleotides match TRBD1. With 1 base clipped from V and 6 bases from J, the junction kept 8 bases outside the gene matches. The CDR3 loop spans 16 amino acids. The germline gives CDR1 SSHAT, CDR2 FNYEAQ (reference sequence). The CDR3 nucleotides are TGTGCCAGCAGCTTAGAGACCACAGGGGCACCCGGGGAGCTGTTTTTT. Translated: CASSLETTGAPGELFF.

This clone appeared once. The chain recombines TRBV18 with TRBJ1-2, with unresolved D. Deletions cut 3 bases from V and 8 bases from J, with 13 bases between. The germline CDR1 and CDR2 sequences are KGHSH and LQKENI. This CDR3 contains 13 residues. DNA for the CDR3: TGTGCCAGCTCACCTGGTGGAGGGAACGGCTACACCTTC. Translating gives CASSPGGGNGYTF.

The chain couples TRBV7-9 to TRBJ2-7, with D hard to call. CDR1 and CDR2 from the germline V gene are SEHNR and FQNEAQ (reference sequence). The CDR3 length is 11 residues. The V end lost 5 bases, the J end lost 6 bases, and 8 bases lay between the germline ends. The chain's CDR3 is CASSPLAEQYF. CDR3 DNA sequence: TGTGCCAGCAGCCCGTTGGCCGAGCAGTACTTC.

The CDR3 coding sequence is TGTGCCAGCAGTGCATTGCCGGGACTAGTGAACGAGCAGTACTTC. Its translation: CASSALPGLVNEQYF. This chain joins TRBV6-4 and TRBJ2-7; 8 bases are a match to TRBD2. V shed 4 bases and J 5 bases; nucleotides not matched to a gene: 10. The CDR3 extends over 15 amino acids. Germline CDR1 MRHNA, CDR2 SNTAGT.

This clone was detected only once. The chain carries TRBV5-1 and TRBJ2-3; D call uncertain. The CDR3 contains 13 residues. Trimming left V 2 bases short and J 1 base short, with 5 bases between. The germline CDR1 and CDR2 sequences are SGHRS and YFSETQ. Here the CDR3 DNA reads TGCGCCAGCAGCTTAAGCGGCACAGATACGCAGTATTTT. It encodes CASSLSGTDTQYF.

This clone showed up just once. The chain joins TRBV7-2 to TRBJ2-3; possibly TRBD2 for D (5 bases). The germline CDR1 and CDR2 sequences are SGHTA and FQGNSA. CDR3 size: 14 residues. V was pared by 5 bases and J by 1 base, with 10 bases between. This chain's CDR3 is CASSPGSGTDTQYF. The CDR3, as DNA: TGTGCCAGCAGCCCCGGTAGCGGCACAGATACGCAGTATTTT.

The chain joins TRBV5-1 to TRBJ2-5; D gene unclear. The CDR3 contains 12 residues. In germline, CDR1 is SGHRS, CDR2 YFSETQ. The V and J ends lost 4 bases and 5 bases respectively, with 9 bases between them. Here the CDR3 reads CASSDQVETQYF. The CDR3 DNA sequence: TGCGCCAGCAGCGATCAGGTTGAGACCCAGTACTTC.

The rearrangement links TRBV28 to TRBJ1-4, with a weak D call TRBD1 (6 bases). The V and J ends lost 2 bases and 3 bases respectively, with 10 bases between them. The CDR3 runs 15 residues. CDR1 MDHEN and CDR2 SYDVKM come from the germline V gene. CDR3 amino acids: CASSLPSGANEKLFF. As DNA, the CDR3 is TGTGCCAGCAGTTTACCCTCAGGGGCTAATGAAAAACTGTTTTTT.

The chain joins TRBV28 to TRBJ2-5; TRBD1 agrees at 11 bases. V was clipped by 5 bases and J by 5 bases; unmatched bases: 4. This CDR3 comprises 14 residues. The V gene's germline CDR1 is MDHEN and CDR2 SYDVKM. The CDR3 loop is CASSRTGGAETQYF. CDR3 sequence (DNA): TGTGCCAGCAGTCGGACAGGGGGCGCGGAGACCCAGTACTTC.

The V and J genes are TRBV5-8 and TRBJ1-5; TRBD1 matches at 8 bases. V shed 5 bases and J 5 bases; nucleotides not matched to a gene: 9. Germline V gene lookup returns CDR1 SGHTS and CDR2 YDEGEE. CDR3 length: 15 amino acids. Here the CDR3 reads CASRKGQGGDQPQHF. The CDR3, as DNA: TGTGCCAGCAGGAAAGGACAGGGCGGCGATCAGCCCCAGCATTTT.

The rearrangement uses TRBV7-2 and TRBJ2-1, with 7 bases aligning to TRBD2. Trimming took 2 bases from V and 5 from J; bases not matched to a gene: 6. Germline CDR1 is SGHTA and CDR2 is FQGNSA. CDR3 size: 15 residues. CDR3 coding DNA: TGTGCCAGCAGCTTACTAGCGGCCCTTAACAATGAGCAGTTCTTC. It yields the protein CASSLLAALNNEQFF. The full variable domain, its missing parts supplied by reference TRBV7-2 and TRBJ2-1, is GAGVSQSPSNKVTEKGKDVELRCDPISGHTALYWYRQSLGQGLEFLIYFQGNSAPDKSGLPSDRFSAERTGGSVSTLTIQRTQQEDSAVYLCASSLLAALNNEQFFGPGTRLTVL.

This sequence joins TRBV5-4 and TRBJ2-5; 7 bases are shared with TRBD2. From germline, CDR1 is SGHNT and CDR2 YYREEE (reference sequence). CDR3 length: 14 residues. With 1 base clipped from V and 4 bases from J, the junction kept 4 bases outside the gene matches. CDR3 loop: CASSLRVAGETQYF. CDR3 in DNA: TGTGCCAGCAGCTTGCGGGTAGCGGGAGAGACCCAGTACTTC.

CDR3 sequence (DNA): TGTGCCAGCTCACCAAGGGTAGCGGACTTTGGGGGGGCCTACAATGAGCAGTTCTTC. It translates to CASSPRVADFGGAYNEQFF. The chain has TRBV18 and TRBJ2-1; TRBD2 agrees at 7 bases. The CDR3 runs 19 residues. Trimming at V came to 2 bases and at J to 2 bases, leaving 15 bases not matched to a gene. Per the germline V gene, CDR1 is KGHSH and CDR2 is LQKENI.

V usage is TRBV6-2 or TRBV6-3 and J usage is TRBJ1-1; 7 bases agree with TRBD1. With 5 bases clipped from V and 0 bases from J, the junction kept 6 bases outside the gene matches. Germline values: CDR1 MNHEY, CDR2 SVGEGT. The CDR3 runs 15 residues. Here the CDR3 DNA reads TGTGCCAGCAGTAGATGGACAGGTGTGAACACTGAAGCTTTCTTT. It translates to CASSRWTGVNTEAFF.